These 19 T cell receptor beta chains came from one sample sequenced in a study of T cell changes during pregnancy in multiple sclerosis. Assay: immunoSEQ multiplex PCR; the TCRdb copy retains only in-frame clones and omits some. The sample has about 70,000 clones; 91% are singletons. Specimen: peripheral blood, collected in the first trimester of pregnancy. These receptor sequences come from a female donor with multiple sclerosis, enrolled in a pregnancy study.

The chain is built from TRBV27 and TRBJ2-1, with TRBD1 identical over 9 bases. V lost 5 bases and J lost 7; bases outside the gene matches: 6. The CDR3 totals 14 residues. CDR1 and CDR2 from the germline V gene are MNHEY and SMNVEV (reference sequence). The CDR3 sequence is CASSPRQGGNEQFF. In nucleotides, the CDR3 is TGTGCCAGCAGTCCCAGACAGGGGGGGAATGAGCAGTTCTTC.

The V and J genes are TRBV2 and TRBJ2-7; 9 bases agree with TRBD1. V trimming: 4 bases; J trimming: 3 bases; junction bases outside the gene matches: 1. Germline V lookup: CDR1 SNHLY, CDR2 FYNNEI. The CDR3 contains 13 residues. The CDR3 DNA follows: TGTGCCAGCAGTGGGACAGGGGACTACGAGCAGTACTTC. Protein sequence: CASSGTGDYEQYF.

This clone was seen a single time. This chain connects TRBV5-6 to TRBJ2-6, with 8 bases matching TRBD1. Trimming removed 4 bases from V and 3 bases from J; junction bases left unmatched: 6. The CDR3 runs to 16 residues. Germline CDR1 and CDR2: SGHDT and YYEEEE. The CDR3 DNA reads TGTGCCAGCAGCCTCCGACAGGGGAATGGGGCCAACGTCCTGACTTTC. Its protein is CASSLRQGNGANVLTF.

The J gene is TRBJ2-7, the V gene TRBV2, with a possible D match to TRBD2 (6 bases). The V end was cut by 3 bases, the J end by 3 bases, with 24 bases between. Germline V gene data show CDR1 as SNHLY and CDR2 as FYNNEI. The CDR3 has 18 residues. The CDR3 DNA reads as TGTGCCAGCAGTGACCGGTTGAGTTCGGCTAGCGTTTACTACGAGCAGTACTTC. It yields the protein CASSDRLSSASVYYEQYF.

The CDR3 sequence is CASSPGNHEQYF. The CDR3 DNA is TGTGCCAGCAGCCCCGGGAACCACGAGCAGTACTTC. The V and J genes are TRBV9 and TRBJ2-7; D is perhaps TRBD2 (5 bases). The CDR3 is made up of 12 amino acids. Germline V gene lookup returns CDR1 SGDLS and CDR2 YYNGEE. The V gene lost 4 bases and the J gene lost 5 bases, with 10 bases spanning the gap.

The chain uses TRBV6-1 and TRBJ2-4; a weak D match, TRBD2 (6 bases). The CDR3 runs 15 residues. CDR1 MNHNS and CDR2 SASEGT come from the germline V gene. V was clipped by 6 bases and J by 3 bases, with 15 bases between them. The CDR3 protein is CASRTSGGVKNIQYF. CDR3 in DNA: TGTGCCAGCAGGACTTCTGGCGGGGTCAAAAACATTCAGTACTTC.

The chain is built from TRBV2 and TRBJ1-6; maybe TRBD1 (6 bases). The V end was cut by 3 bases, the J end by 5 bases, with 11 bases between. The CDR3 has 15 residues. Germline loops: CDR1 SNHLY, CDR2 FYNNEI. In DNA form, the CDR3 reads TGTGCCAGCAGTGATTCCGGGACAAATAATTCACCCCTCCACTTT. As protein: CASSDSGTNNSPLHF.

The CDR3 region is CASSGQGFDNQPQHF. The CDR3, as DNA: TGTGCCAGCAGCGGACAGGGATTTGACAATCAGCCCCAGCATTTT. The chain employs TRBV5-5 and TRBJ1-5; 8 nucleotides align to TRBD1. V was clipped by 4 bases and J by 3 bases; unmatched bases: 6. CDR3 length: 15 residues. In germline, CDR1 is SGHKS, CDR2 YYEKEE (reference sequence).

The table lists this clone with a count of one. V gene TRBV6-1 combines with J gene TRBJ1-5; D unclear. Trimming took 2 bases from V and 1 from J, leaving 12 bases between them. This CDR3 has 16 amino acids. Germline lookup yields CDR1 MNHNS and CDR2 SASEGT. In DNA, the CDR3 is TGTGCCAGCAGTGAAAGAGGCCCCGGGAGCAATCAGCCCCAGCATTTT. Translated: CASSERGPGSNQPQHF.

This chain connects TRBV7-6 to TRBJ2-1, with 10 nucleotides matching TRBD2. CDR1 SGHVS and CDR2 FNYEAQ come from the germline V gene. V lost 4 bases, J lost 2 bases, and 8 bases stayed unmatched. The CDR3 is 17 amino acids. The CDR3, as DNA: TGTGCCAGCAGCTCTTCAACCGGGACTAGCGCCTACAATGAGCAGTTCTTC. Amino acid sequence: CASSSSTGTSAYNEQFF.

V is TRBV6-1 and J is TRBJ2-1; 8 bases are a match to TRBD2. After removal of 3 bases from V and 12 bases from J, the junction contained 13 bases not matched to a gene. The CDR3 has 15 amino acids. The germline V gene encodes CDR1 MNHNS and CDR2 SASEGT. The CDR3 protein is CASSERGGRPGGQFF. CDR3 nucleotide sequence: TGTGCCAGCAGTGAGAGAGGCGGGAGGCCGGGGGGGCAGTTCTTC.

The chain employs TRBV18 and TRBJ1-2, with D perhaps matching TRBD1 (5 bases). The CDR3 totals 13 residues. V was pared by 0 bases and J by 4 bases, with 6 bases between. The germline gives CDR1 KGHSH, CDR2 LQKENI. The CDR3 region is CASSPPGPYGYTF. The CDR3 nucleotides read TGTGCCAGCTCACCACCGGGGCCCTATGGCTACACCTTC.

V and J are TRBV9 and TRBJ2-1; the match to TRBD2 covers 10 bases. The ends lost 4 bases at V and 8 bases at J; junction bases unmatched: 15. Germline V gene data show CDR1 as SGDLS and CDR2 as YYNGEE. There are 17 residues in the CDR3. CDR3 sequence (DNA): TGTGCCAGCAGCCCCCCCTGGTCTAGCGGGGGTTGGGATGAGCAGTTCTTC. Translated: CASSPPWSSGGWDEQFF.

The chain carries TRBV4-2 and TRBJ2-7; D call uncertain. V dropped 0 bases and J dropped 1 base, with 13 bases sitting between them. The CDR3 runs 16 residues. Germline V lookup: CDR1 LGHNA, CDR2 YNFKEQ. The DNA for the CDR3 is TGTGCCAGCAGCCAAGACCCCGGGTCGAATTCCTACGAGCAGTACTTC. Amino acids: CASSQDPGSNSYEQYF.

This chain connects TRBV5-6 to TRBJ1-3; no firm D call. The CDR3 totals 14 residues. The germline gives CDR1 SGHDT, CDR2 YYEEEE. Trimming pared 1 base from V and 0 bases from J, leaving 5 bases between. For the CDR3, the DNA is TGTGCCAGCAGCTTGCGTAACTCTGGAAACACCATATATTTT. Protein: CASSLRNSGNTIYF.

The J gene is TRBJ1-1, the V gene TRBV29-1; D possibly corresponds to TRBD1 (5 bases). Germline lookup yields CDR1 SQVTM and CDR2 ANQGSEA. The V gene lost 5 bases and the J gene lost 6 bases, with 13 bases spanning the gap. The length of the CDR3 is 12 residues. The CDR3 DNA follows: TGCAGCGTTTGTACGGCAGGGCCTGAAGCTTTCTTT. Translating it yields CSVCTAGPEAFF.

The chain employs TRBV14 and TRBJ1-2, with TRBD1 matching over 7 bases. J gave up 3 bases and V 1 base, and 8 bases lay outside the gene matches. Germline assignment: CDR1 SGHDN and CDR2 FVKESK. This CDR3 has 16 residues. The CDR3 DNA follows: TGTGCCAGCAGCCAAGGGGCCAGGGGGACTTACTATGGCTACACCTTC. Translation: CASSQGARGTYYGYTF.

The chain uses TRBV29-1 and TRBJ2-7; 7 nucleotides agree with TRBD1. V gave up 4 bases and J gave up 5 bases; unmatched junction bases: 17. The CDR3 is made up of 16 amino acids. Germline lookup yields CDR1 SQVTM and CDR2 ANQGSEA. CDR3 sequence reads: CSVGYLGQSPRNEQYF. The CDR3 DNA reads as TGCAGCGTTGGGTATTTGGGACAGAGCCCCAGGAACGAGCAGTACTTC.

The rearrangement joins TRBV6-5 to TRBJ2-3; possible D gene TRBD2, 7 bases. The V gene's germline CDR1 is MNHEY and CDR2 SVGAGI. Trimming took 8 bases from V and 3 from J, leaving 12 bases between them. The CDR3 is 13 amino acids. The CDR3 DNA is TGTGCCAGCGGGAGGGGGGGGACAGATACGCAGTATTTT. This codes for CASGRGGTDTQYF.